The clone carrying this T cell receptor (beta chain) has a count of ten or more. Via MiXCR, TCRdb re-called the 5' RACE reads, giving one row per CDR3 protein. The repertoire holds approximately 58,000 distinct CDR3 sequences, more than 10% seen once, with around 2.5% in the top ten. The germline V and J ends were trimmed by 7 bases and 4 bases, with 15 bases remaining between them. This CDR3 contains 14 residues. CDR1 is MNHEY and CDR2 is SVGEGT in the germline V gene. The record originates from a study of early T cells in non-severe SARS-CoV-2 infection. The chain has TRBV6-2 or TRBV6-3 and TRBJ2-3; D is possibly TRBD2 (6 bases). The receptor comes from an adult who was a healthcare worker with PCR-confirmed SARS-CoV-2 infection or an uninfected control (not recorded which). Source: whole blood, taken at baseline. The DNA of the CDR3 is TGTGCCAGCATTGGGACTCGTATTGCAGATACGCAGTATTTT. Its protein is CASIGTRIADTQYF.